These 29 T cell receptor beta chains were all obtained from the same sample, sequenced in a study of blood T cell repertoires in COVID-19. The table came from immunoSEQ multiplex PCR; TCRdb's copy has only in-frame clones and leaves some out. The data show 240,000 or so clones, just under 85% seen once. Sequenced material: peripheral blood. These receptors all stem from an elderly woman with acute or convalescent COVID-19.

The chain couples TRBV9 to TRBJ2-1; the match to TRBD2 covers 9 bases. Germline V gene sequence: CDR1 SGDLS, CDR2 YYNGEE. The CDR3 loop spans 16 amino acids. The J segment lost 5 bases and the V segment lost 7 bases, leaving 13 bases of the junction unmatched. CDR3 in amino acids: CASPPTAGGPHNEQFF. For the CDR3, the DNA is TGTGCCAGCCCCCCAACAGCGGGGGGACCCCACAATGAGCAGTTCTTC.

The chain combines TRBV5-6 with TRBJ1-2, with D perhaps TRBD1 (5 bases). Germline CDR1 is SGHDT and CDR2 is YYEEEE. This CDR3 is 13 amino acids long. The ends were cut back, 2 bases at V and 2 bases at J, with 7 bases in the middle. In nucleotides, the CDR3 is TGTGCCAGCAGCTTCGGGGGGAACTATGGCTACACCTTC. Its translation: CASSFGGNYGYTF.

The V and J genes are TRBV6-5 and TRBJ2-1, with TRBD2 identical over 9 bases. Per the germline V gene, CDR1 is MNHEY and CDR2 is SVGAGI. The CDR3 consists of 14 residues. V gave up 8 bases and J gave up 4 bases; unmatched junction bases: 6. Here the CDR3 DNA reads TGTGCCAGCGGTCGGCTAGCGGGGTACAATGAGCAGTTCTTC. Its protein is CASGRLAGYNEQFF.

In this sample, this clone turned up a few times. The rearrangement joins TRBV4-2 to TRBJ1-1, with D possibly TRBD1 on 6 matching bases. Trimming pared 6 bases from V and 0 bases from J, leaving 29 bases between. The CDR3 is 20 amino acids. Germline CDR1 reads LGHNA; CDR2 reads YNFKEQ. The CDR3 sequence is CASRSLSRGGTRDLNTEAFF. In DNA form, the CDR3 reads TGTGCCAGCAGGTCTCTATCTAGGGGGGGAACTAGGGATTTGAACACTGAAGCTTTCTTT.

J is TRBJ1-5 and V is TRBV6-1; TRBD1 aligns across 10 bases. The germline V gene encodes CDR1 MNHNS and CDR2 SASEGT. This CDR3 is built from 16 residues. V shed 3 bases, J shed 6 bases, and the junction held 8 bases outside the gene matches. Written as DNA, the CDR3 is TGTGCCAGCAGTGATCCGGGACAGGGGTTATCTCAGCCCCAGCATTTT. It encodes CASSDPGQGLSQPQHF.

V and J are TRBV24-1 and TRBJ1-1; D perhaps matches TRBD1 (6 bases). Trimming pared 7 bases from V and 1 base from J, leaving 12 bases between. CDR3 length: 14 residues. Germline-derived CDR1 and CDR2 are KGHDR and SFDVKD. As DNA, the CDR3 is TGTGCCACCAGGGGGGACACCTCGAACACTGAAGCTTTCTTT. Translated: CATRGDTSNTEAFF.

The chain has TRBV5-1 and TRBJ2-2; TRBD1 matches at 8 bases. With V trimmed by 4 bases and J by 5 bases, 10 bases remained unmatched. The CDR3 contains 16 residues. Germline V gives CDR1 SGHRS, CDR2 YFSETQ. CDR3 region: CASSIQGQGGTGELFF. CDR3 coding DNA: TGCGCCAGCAGCATACAAGGACAGGGTGGAACCGGGGAGCTGTTTTTT. Complete variable domain (other parts from reference TRBV5-1 and TRBJ2-2): KAGVTQTPRYLIKTRGQQVTLSCSPISGHRSVSWYQQTPGQGLQFLFEYFSETQRNKGNFPGRFSGRQFSNSRSEMNVSTLELGDSALYLCASSIQGQGGTGELFFGEGSRLTVL.

Concerning this clone: Other nucleotide sequences from this sample produce the same CDR3. J is TRBJ2-7 and V is TRBV6-1, with 9 bases identical to TRBD2. V shed 2 bases, J shed 0 bases, and the junction held 2 bases outside the gene matches. Germline V gives CDR1 MNHNS, CDR2 SASEGT. The CDR3 loop spans 15 amino acids. The CDR3 reads CASSETSGSSYEQYF. The CDR3 region has the DNA TGTGCCAGCAGTGAAACTAGCGGGTCCTCCTACGAGCAGTACTTC.

V and J are TRBV28 and TRBJ1-3, with D maybe TRBD1 (5 bases). V was cut by 5 bases and J by 5 bases, with 10 bases left in between. Germline lookup yields CDR1 MDHEN and CDR2 SYDVKM. The CDR3 length is 13 residues. CDR3 in amino acids: CASSIDSRNTIYF. The CDR3 DNA sequence: TGTGCCAGCAGTATTGACAGTCGAAACACCATATATTTT.

This clone occurred a few times. The rearrangement joins TRBV7-2 to TRBJ1-5; tentative D call: TRBD1 (6 bases). Trimming shortened V by 3 bases and J by 0 bases, and 12 bases separated the two germline ends. Per germline, CDR1 SGHTA and CDR2 FQGNSA. The CDR3 runs to 16 residues. DNA of the CDR3: TGTGCCAGCAGCTTCGGACAGCTCCTTAGCAATCAGCCCCAGCATTTT. Its translation is CASSFGQLLSNQPQHF. The whole variable domain, filled in from reference TRBV7-2 and TRBJ1-5, reads GAGVSQSPSNKVTEKGKDVELRCDPISGHTALYWYRQSLGQGLEFLIYFQGNSAPDKSGLPSDRFSAERTGGSVSTLTIQRTQQEDSAVYLCASSFGQLLSNQPQHFGDGTRLSIL.

The chain couples TRBV6-6 to TRBJ2-7; TRBD1 matches 10 bases. The CDR3 contains 15 residues. Germline trimming cut 5 bases from V and 2 bases from J; bases unmatched to any gene: 6. From germline, CDR1 is MNHNY and CDR2 SVGAGI (reference sequence). As DNA, the CDR3 is TGTGCCAGCAGTAGATCCGGGACAGGGGCCTACGAGCAGTACTTC. Translated, it gives CASSRSGTGAYEQYF.

The table lists this clone with a few counts. V gene TRBV7-9 combines with J gene TRBJ2-3; tentatively, D is TRBD2 (7 bases). The germline V gene encodes CDR1 SEHNR and CDR2 FQNEAQ (reference sequence). V was trimmed by 8 bases and J by 3 bases, leaving 18 bases between them. The CDR3 is made up of 15 amino acids. The CDR3 sequence is CASQKGGFGTDTQYF. CDR3 coding DNA: TGTGCCAGCCAAAAGGGGGGGTTTGGGACAGATACGCAGTATTTT.

The rearrangement joins TRBV18 to TRBJ1-4, with 9 bases lining up with TRBD1. In germline, CDR1 is KGHSH, CDR2 LQKENI. The CDR3 is 17 residues long. V shed 6 bases, J shed 8 bases, and the junction held 16 bases outside the gene matches. CDR3: CASSQRLRTGDYEKLFF. CDR3 DNA: TGTGCCAGCTCCCAAAGACTTCGGACAGGGGATTACGAAAAACTGTTTTTT.

This rearrangement joins TRBV9 to TRBJ2-7; 11 bases agree with TRBD1. The CDR3 has 17 residues. Germline V CDR1 and CDR2: SGDLS, YYNGEE. J was trimmed by 4 bases and V by 0 bases; bases with no gene match: 9. CDR3 nucleotide sequence: TGTGCCAGCAGCGTAGGACTTGGGACAGGGGGTAGATACGAGCAGTACTTC. This gives the protein CASSVGLGTGGRYEQYF.

The CDR3 DNA reads as TGTGCCAGCAGCTTAGTGTTAGGGGGACTAGCGGGCCGCACAGATACGCAGTATTTT. It yields the protein CASSLVLGGLAGRTDTQYF. The J gene is TRBJ2-3, the V gene TRBV7-6; 12 bases map to TRBD2. Per germline, CDR1 SGHVS and CDR2 FNYEAQ. V lost 1 base and J lost 1; bases outside the gene matches: 9. The CDR3 is made up of 19 amino acids. The variable domain in full, completed from reference TRBV7-6 and TRBJ2-3, reads GAGVSQSPRYKVTKRGQDVALRCDPISGHVSLYWYRQALGQGPEFLTYFNYEAQQDKSGLPNDRFSAERPEGSISTLTIQRTEQRDSAMYRCASSLVLGGLAGRTDTQYFGPGTRLTVL.

This chain uses TRBV3-1 (or the pseudogene TRBV3-2) with TRBJ2-2, with 7 bases aligning to TRBD2. This CDR3 is 16 amino acids long. With 4 bases clipped from V and 1 base from J, the junction kept 6 bases outside the gene matches. CDR1 is LGHDT and CDR2 is YNNKEL in the germline V gene (reference sequence). Here the CDR3 reads CASSPFGGGNTGELFF. The CDR3 DNA is TGTGCCAGCAGCCCCTTTGGGGGGGGGAACACCGGGGAGCTGTTTTTT.

The rearrangement joins TRBV6-6 to TRBJ1-4; D is ambiguous. Germline CDR1 and CDR2: MNHNY and SVGAGI (reference sequence). The CDR3 is 13 amino acids. V shed 10 bases and J shed 8 bases, with 17 bases lying between them. CDR3 DNA: TGTGCCATATGGACGACTGGGGAGGAAAAACTGTTTTTT. It specifies CAIWTTGEEKLFF.

The J gene is TRBJ1-1, the V gene TRBV12-3 or TRBV12-4; D may be TRBD1 (5 bases). There are 13 residues in the CDR3. The ends were cut back, 2 bases at V and 3 bases at J, with 7 bases in the middle. In DNA, the CDR3 is TGTGCCAGCAGTTTAAGGGGTCACACTGAAGCTTTCTTT. Encoded protein: CASSLRGHTEAFF.

The genes are TRBV5-1 and TRBJ2-1; 7 bases align to TRBD2. From germline, CDR1 is SGHRS and CDR2 YFSETQ. Germline trimming cut 0 bases from V and 0 bases from J; bases unmatched to any gene: 3. This CDR3 has 16 residues. This CDR3 is CASSLATSASYNEQFF. CDR3 bases: TGCGCCAGCAGCTTGGCCACTAGCGCCTCCTACAATGAGCAGTTCTTC.

The rearrangement joins TRBV7-6 to TRBJ1-4; TRBD1 aligns across 8 bases. The CDR3 has 16 residues. Germline CDR1 is SGHVS and CDR2 is FNYEAQ. After removal of 5 bases from V and 4 bases from J, the junction contained 9 bases not matched to a gene. The CDR3 DNA is TGTGCCAGCAGCCCTAAACAGACAGGGGATAATGAAAAACTGTTTTTT. It specifies CASSPKQTGDNEKLFF.

V and J are TRBV15 and TRBJ2-5, with D possibly being TRBD1 (6 bases). Germline values: CDR1 LNHNV, CDR2 YYDKDF (reference sequence). V dropped 6 bases and J dropped 2 bases, with 13 bases sitting between them. This CDR3 has 14 amino acids. The CDR3 reads CATRQGSGQETQYF. In DNA form, the CDR3 reads TGTGCCACCAGACAGGGTTCAGGGCAAGAGACCCAGTACTTC.

This clone was recorded only once. The chain joins TRBV9 to TRBJ2-5; 14 nucleotides align to TRBD2. The V segment lost 4 bases and the J segment 5 bases; nucleotides outside the gene matches: 4. The CDR3 is 15 residues long. CDR1 SGDLS and CDR2 YYNGEE come from the germline V gene. In DNA, the CDR3 is TGTGCCAGCAGCCCTAGACTAGCGGGGGGGGAGACCCAGTACTTC. Amino acids: CASSPRLAGGETQYF. The full variable domain, completed using reference TRBV9 and TRBJ2-5, is DSGVTQTPKHLITATGQRVTLRCSPRSGDLSVYWYQQSLDQGLQFLIQYYNGEERAKGNILERFSAQQFPDLHSELNLSSLELGDSALYFCASSPRLAGGETQYFGPGTRLLVL.

The chain is built from TRBV2 and TRBJ1-1, with TRBD1 matching 7 bases. Per germline, CDR1 SNHLY and CDR2 FYNNEI. V was clipped by 8 bases and J by 2 bases; unmatched bases: 8. The CDR3 length is 14 residues. As DNA, the CDR3 is TGTGCCAGCCTGGCCGGGACAGCCAACACTGAAGCTTTCTTT. Protein sequence: CASLAGTANTEAFF. Full variable domain (missing parts from reference TRBV2 and TRBJ1-1): EPEVTQTPSHQVTQMGQEVILRCVPISNHLYFYWYRQILGQKVEFLVSFYNNEISEKSEIFDDQFSVERPDGSNFTLKIRSTKLEDSAMYFCASLAGTANTEAFFGQGTRLTVV.

This chain links TRBV14 with TRBJ1-2; 7 bases map to TRBD1. CDR1 is SGHDN, CDR2 FVKESK, per germline. V was clipped by 1 base and J by 4 bases; unmatched bases: 6. This CDR3 contains 15 residues. The CDR3 DNA is TGTGCCAGCAGCCAAGGACAGGGAAGGGGCTATGGCTACACCTTC. Its translation: CASSQGQGRGYGYTF.

The chain joins TRBV29-1 to TRBJ2-7; D is undetermined. Germline lookup yields CDR1 SQVTM and CDR2 ANQGSEA. V was pared by 7 bases and J by 2 bases, with 12 bases between. The length of the CDR3 is 12 residues. The CDR3 here is CSAAMGPYEQYF. The CDR3 DNA is TGCAGCGCTGCCATGGGCCCCTACGAGCAGTACTTC.

V usage is TRBV7-6 and J usage is TRBJ2-2; a possible D gene is TRBD2 (5 bases). CDR1 SGHVS and CDR2 FNYEAQ come from the germline V gene. This CDR3 is 17 amino acids long. Deletions cut 1 base from V and 1 base from J, with 13 bases between. The CDR3 region has the DNA TGTGCCAGCAGCTTAGGGGCGTTAGCGATGAACACCGGGGAGCTGTTTTTT. This encodes CASSLGALAMNTGELFF.

The chain has TRBV7-7 and TRBJ2-2; 8 bases match TRBD2. Per germline, CDR1 SSHAT and CDR2 FNYEAQ (reference sequence). V was clipped by 4 bases and J by 3 bases; unmatched bases: 13. The CDR3 runs to 18 residues. For the CDR3, the DNA is TGTGCCAGCAGCTCCTTACTGGGAGCGGGGGCCCACACCGGGGAGCTGTTTTTT. Translated, it gives CASSSLLGAGAHTGELFF.

The rearrangement joins TRBV5-1 to TRBJ1-1, with unresolved D. The CDR3 length is 14 residues. Germline V gene lookup returns CDR1 SGHRS and CDR2 YFSETQ. Between the trimmed V and J ends, which lost 2 bases and 1 base, there was a span of 9 bases. The CDR3 DNA reads as TGCGCCAGCAGCTTTGTGACACAGAACACTGAAGCTTTCTTT. Amino acids: CASSFVTQNTEAFF.

The chain joins TRBV6-5 to TRBJ1-5; TRBD1 agrees at 8 bases. The CDR3 is 15 amino acids. Germline V gene sequence: CDR1 MNHEY, CDR2 SVGAGI. With 5 bases clipped from V and 6 bases from J, the junction kept 9 bases outside the gene matches. CDR3 sequence: CASSKTGGIIQPQHF. CDR3 coding DNA: TGTGCCAGCAGTAAAACAGGGGGAATAATTCAGCCCCAGCATTTT.